The rows below give T cell receptor beta chains drawn from one sample of a study of metastatic and nonmetastatic thyroid tumors. TCRdb called clones again from the PCR reads with MiXCR. The table lists 60,000 to 85,000 clones, 18% of them singletons. The sample consisted of blood. The receptors derive from a female donor with papillary thyroid cancer or a benign thyroid nodule (not recorded which). Some clones in this sample may be carry-over from other donors' samples. CDR3s include the opening cysteine and the closing phenylalanine or tryptophan. A D gene is named only where the DNA matches it firmly. Clone size, where shown, is once, few, many, or a class for clones that have expanded.

len	v_gene	d_gene	j_gene	abundance	CDR3nt	CDR3aa
14	TRBV6-6	.	TRBJ1-1	many	TGTGCCAGCAGTTACCTCGGACTAGGGACTGAAGCTTTCTTT	CASSYLGLGTEAFF
15	TRBV27	TRBD2	TRBJ2-1	many	TGTGCCAGCTCCCCCTGGGGGCGGGAGGGCAATGAGCAGTTCTTC	CASSPWGREGNEQFF
16	TRBV11-3	TRBD2	TRBJ2-1	many	TGTGCCAGCAGCCTTAACCTGGTAGCGGGAGACAATGAGCAGTTCTTC	CASSLNLVAGDNEQFF
13	TRBV4-1	.	TRBJ2-1	many	TGCGCCAGCAGCCAAGAGAAGGGTTTCGTGCAGTTCTTC	CASSQEKGFVQFF
11	TRBV20-1	.	TRBJ2-7	once	TGCAGTGCCACCCCCACGGGCGAGCAGTACTTC	CSATPTGEQYF
18	TRBV7-8	.	TRBJ2-7	.	TGTGCCAGCAGCTTAATCTCGGGGGCCAGGGTATCCCTCTACGAGCAGTACTTC	CASSLISGARVSLYEQYF
12	TRBV24-1	.	TRBJ2-7	many	TGTGCCACCAGTGACCCTGCTCGGGAGCAGTACTTC	CATSDPAREQYF
14	TRBV7-3	.	TRBJ1-3	.	TGTGCCAGCAGTCTTCTAGTGGCGGGAAACACCATATATTTT	CASSLLVAGNTIYF
15	TRBV20-1	.	TRBJ2-7	many	TGCAGTGCTGGGGGGGCGACAGGATACCGCGACGAGCAGTACTTC	CSAGGATGYRDEQYF
15	TRBV6-1	.	TRBJ1-6	.	TGCGCCAGCAGAGTATATTTAGGGGGGGGCACACCCCTCCACTTT	CASRVYLGGGTPLHF
20	TRBV11-2	.	TRBJ2-1	.	TGTGCCAGCAGCGACCCGGGCCCAGGTCTGCAAAGTTCGGCCTACAATGAGCAGTTCTTC	CASSDPGPGLQSSAYNEQFF
15	TRBV5-1	TRBD1	TRBJ2-3	.	TGCGCCAGCAGCTTGGTTACAGGGGTCACAGATACGCAGTATTTT	CASSLVTGVTDTQYF
16	TRBV20-1	TRBD2	TRBJ2-7	once	TGCAGTGCTTCCGGACTAGCGGGAGCTCAAAAGTACGAGCAGTACTTC	CSASGLAGAQKYEQYF
15	TRBV2	TRBD1	TRBJ2-1	many	TGTGCCAGCAGCCGGACAGGGGGTATCTACAATGAGCAGTTCTTC	CASSRTGGIYNEQFF
12	TRBV24-1	TRBD1	TRBJ1-5	many	TGTGCCACTGGACAGGGTATTCAGCCCCAGCATTTT	CATGQGIQPQHF
13	TRBV2	.	TRBJ2-7	.	TGTGCCAGCAGAAAAGCAGGGAACTACGAGCAGTACTTC	CASRKAGNYEQYF
15	TRBV12-3/TRBV12-4	TRBD2	TRBJ2-2	many	TGTGCCAGCAGTCTAGCGGGTTCGAACACCGGGGAGCTGTTTTTT	CASSLAGSNTGELFF
14	TRBV28	.	TRBJ1-3	many	TGTGCCAGCAGTCCCACCGACAGGGGAAACACCATATATTTT	CASSPTDRGNTIYF
18	TRBV6-2/TRBV6-3	.	TRBJ2-7	few	TGTGCCAGCAGTTACTCGAGTGAAGGGACCTACGTGGGGTACGAGCAGTACTTC	CASSYSSEGTYVGYEQYF
15	TRBV9	.	TRBJ1-1	many	TGTGCCAGCAGCGTAGAGCAGGGATTTGGCACTGAAGCTTTCTTT	CASSVEQGFGTEAFF
13	TRBV7-2	.	TRBJ2-3	many	TGTGCCAGCAGCCCGATTCCTAGCAATACGCAGTATTTT	CASSPIPSNTQYF
11	TRBV20-1	.	TRBJ1-2	many	TGCAGTGCTAGAGACAGCTATGGCTACACCTTC	CSARDSYGYTF